The 16 T cell receptor beta chains reported below all come from one sample, sequenced in a study of CD8 T cells in ankylosing spondylitis. Study-wide points: For ankylosing spondylitis blood, a TCR beta motif of several highly homologous variants appeared characteristic.

TCRdb itself ran the 5' RACE reads through MiXCR, one entry per CDR3 protein. The repertoire holds approximately 550,000 distinct CDR3 sequences, 12% seen once, with nearly 7% in the top ten. Their antigens are not known. The sample taken for sequencing was blood, either unsorted or a sorted T cell fraction (not recorded which). These receptors all come from a male donor with ankylosing spondylitis.

This clonotype came up a few times. The chain couples TRBV30 to TRBJ1-2; D unresolved. The CDR3 runs 13 residues. In germline, CDR1 is GTSNPN, CDR2 SVGIG (reference sequence). V was trimmed by 8 bases and J by 2 bases, leaving 15 bases between them. The CDR3 spells CAGPRTENYGYTF. The CDR3 nucleotides read TGTGCCGGCCCAAGAACGGAGAACTATGGCTACACCTTC.

This clonotype was counted only a few times. The CDR3 here is CASSLALAGPTYTQYF. The CDR3 DNA follows: TGCGCCAGCAGCTTGGCATTAGCGGGACCAACTTATACGCAGTATTTT. The chain combines TRBV5-1 with TRBJ2-3; TRBD2 matches 8 bases. The length of the CDR3 is 16 residues. V gave up 0 bases and J gave up 7 bases; unmatched junction bases: 10. Germline CDR1 and CDR2: SGHRS and YFSETQ.

This clonotype was detected only a few times. The rearrangement links TRBV5-6 to TRBJ2-7; TRBD1 aligns across 10 bases. Unmatched junction bases numbered 4, after V lost 4 bases and J lost 0 bases. Germline V gene data show CDR1 as SGHDT and CDR2 as YYEEEE. The CDR3 is 15 amino acids. The CDR3 loop reads CASSVGQGTSYEQYV. The CDR3 DNA reads TGTGCCAGCAGCGTGGGACAGGGGACCTCCTACGAGCAGTACGTC.

In this sample, this clonotype turned up many times. The genes are TRBV20-1 and TRBJ1-2; no definite D call. This CDR3 has 13 residues. The germline V gene has CDR1 DFQATT and CDR2 SNEGSKA (reference sequence). The V gene lost 5 bases and the J gene lost 7 bases, with 17 bases spanning the gap. The CDR3 loop reads CSAWTALNGGYTF. In nucleotides, the CDR3 is TGCAGTGCTTGGACGGCCCTGAACGGTGGCTACACCTTC.

In this sample, this clonotype turned up a few times. The chain links TRBV7-9 to TRBJ2-1; 12 nucleotides match TRBD2. The trim removed 2 bases at V and 16 bases at J, leaving 6 bases unmatched. The CDR3 spans 13 residues. Germline V gene sequence: CDR1 SEHNR, CDR2 FQNEAQ (reference sequence). For the CDR3, the DNA is TGTGCCAGCAGCTTATTGACTAGCGGGAGAGAATTCTTC. Encoded protein: CASSLLTSGREFF.

This clonotype was counted only a few times. The chain is built from TRBV5-1 and TRBJ2-1; 7 nucleotides agree with TRBD2. Germline CDR1 SGHRS, CDR2 YFSETQ. The CDR3 loop spans 15 amino acids. V lost 2 bases and J lost 5; bases outside the gene matches: 7. For the CDR3, the DNA is TGCGCCAGCAGCTTCGGTGCGGGAGTCGACAATGAGCAGTTCTTC. It is translated as CASSFGAGVDNEQFF.

CDR3 sequence: CASRLGWSRGDGDTQYF. The CDR3 coding sequence is TGCGCCAGCAGGCTGGGTTGGTCCAGGGGTGATGGAGATACGCAGTATTTT. The J gene is TRBJ2-3, the V gene TRBV5-1, with D perhaps TRBD1 (6 bases). Germline CDR1 SGHRS, CDR2 YFSETQ. The V end was cut by 5 bases, the J end by 5 bases, with 24 bases between. This CDR3 comprises 17 residues.

This clonotype was seen a few times. This sequence joins TRBV10-3 and TRBJ2-3; 12 nucleotides align to TRBD2. This CDR3 is built from 15 residues. The germline CDR1 and CDR2 sequences are ENHRY and SYGVKD. V lost 5 bases to trimming and J lost 1 base; unmatched junction nucleotides: 1. CDR3 bases: TGTGCCATCAGTCGACTAGCGGGAGGCACAGATACGCAGTATTTT. The encoded protein is CAISRLAGGTDTQYF.

This clonotype was observed at least ten times. The chain carries TRBV5-1 and TRBJ2-2, with D hard to call. Germline lookup yields CDR1 SGHRS and CDR2 YFSETQ. V was trimmed by 1 base and J by 2 bases, leaving 6 bases between them. The CDR3 has 14 residues. In nucleotides, the CDR3 is TGCGCCAGCAGCTTGAATGGTAACACCGGGGAGCTGTTTTTT. Translated: CASSLNGNTGELFF.

This clonotype showed up just a few times. The genes are TRBV12-5 and TRBJ1-4; D gene ambiguous. Germline assignment: CDR1 LGHNT and CDR2 FRNRAP. The CDR3 covers 11 residues. Trimming took off 3 bases at V and 8 bases at J, with 4 bases between the two ends. The CDR3 DNA reads TGTGCTAGTGGTTTTAACGAAAAACTGTTTTTT. It translates to CASGFNEKLFF. Complete variable domain (other parts from reference TRBV12-5 and TRBJ1-4): DARVTQTPRHKVTEMGQEVTMRCQPILGHNTVFWYRQTMMQGLELLAYFRNRAPLDDSGMPKDRFSAEMPDATLATLKIQPSEPRDSAVYFCASGFNEKLFFGSGTQLSVL.

This clonotype came up a few times. CDR3 region: CSARTGGADTQYF. CDR3 in DNA: TGCAGTGCTAGAACAGGGGGCGCAGATACGCAGTATTTT. The chain joins TRBV20-1 to TRBJ2-3, with 9 bases that match TRBD1. The CDR3 totals 13 residues. The V and J ends lost 2 bases and 4 bases, in that order; junction bases with no gene match: 1. Germline V gene data show CDR1 as DFQATT and CDR2 as SNEGSKA (reference sequence).

The chain carries TRBV5-1 and TRBJ2-6, with D unresolved. This CDR3 region has 14 residues. Germline V CDR1 and CDR2: SGHRS, YFSETQ. V lost 0 bases and J lost 7, with 8 bases in between. CDR3 sequence: CASSLDTRANVLTF. The DNA of the CDR3 is TGCGCCAGCAGCTTGGACACCCGAGCCAACGTCCTGACTTTC.

This rearrangement joins TRBV29-1 to TRBJ2-1; 10 bases line up with TRBD2. The CDR3 totals 16 residues. Trimming at V came to 0 bases and at J to 6 bases, leaving 8 bases not matched to a gene. Germline V gene sequence: CDR1 SQVTM, CDR2 ANQGSEA. CDR3 coding DNA: TGCAGCGTTGAAGACCCCACTAGCGGGGTGGGCAATGAGCAGTTCTTC. Its translation: CSVEDPTSGVGNEQFF.

V and J are TRBV24-1 and TRBJ1-1; 7 bases are shared with TRBD1. V was clipped by 3 bases and J by 10 bases; unmatched bases: 4. Germline CDR1 reads KGHDR; CDR2 reads SFDVKD. CDR3 length: 12 residues. CDR3 protein: CATSDTRGRAFF. For the CDR3, the DNA is TGTGCCACCAGTGATACAAGGGGGCGAGCTTTCTTT.

The gene calls are TRBV12-3 or TRBV12-4 and TRBJ1-1, with 7 bases lining up with TRBD1. The CDR3 consists of 15 residues. V lost 6 bases and J lost 1; bases outside the gene matches: 8. The CDR3 sequence is CASSLQGIANTEAFF. The CDR3 DNA follows: TGTGCCAGCAGCCTACAGGGGATTGCGAACACTGAAGCTTTCTTT.

The J gene is TRBJ2-7, the V gene TRBV15; TRBD1 aligns across 8 bases. Unmatched junction bases numbered 7, after V lost 0 bases and J lost 3 bases. The V gene's germline CDR1 is LNHNV and CDR2 YYDKDF (reference sequence). There are 16 residues in the CDR3. The DNA of the CDR3 is TGTGCCACCAGCAGAGAATACAGGGGGACCGGCTACGAGCAGTACTTC. Protein: CATSREYRGTGYEQYF.